The 17 T cell receptor beta chains below come from one sample, sequenced in a study of lymphopenia after photon versus proton radiotherapy. Measured with immunoSEQ multiplex PCR; TCRdb has only the in-frame clones, and not every one. The sample lists about 62,000 clones, roughly 87% occurring once. The source was peripheral blood, collected from a patient treated with proton-based radiotherapy. These receptors all come from a man older than 75 with esophageal cancer.

A single count supports this clone. The rearrangement uses TRBV5-5 and TRBJ2-7; tentative D call: TRBD2 (5 bases). Deletions cut 0 bases from V and 2 bases from J, with 12 bases between. CDR1 is SGHKS and CDR2 is YYEKEE in the germline V gene (reference sequence). The CDR3 sequence is 15 residues long. CDR3 nucleotide sequence: TGTGCCAGCAGCTTGGTCCCCGGGGTTACCTACGAGCAGTACTTC. Encoded protein: CASSLVPGVTYEQYF.

The rearrangement joins TRBV6-5 to TRBJ2-4; tentatively, D is TRBD2 (6 bases). Trimming shortened V by 6 bases and J by 12 bases, and 12 bases separated the two germline ends. This CDR3 has 11 residues. In germline, CDR1 is MNHEY, CDR2 SVGAGI. In DNA form, the CDR3 reads TGTGCCAGCAGGGGGGGAAGGGATCAGTACTTC. As protein: CASRGGRDQYF.

V and J are TRBV19 and TRBJ2-3; possibly TRBD1 or TRBD2 for D (5 bases each). The germline CDR1 and CDR2 sequences are LNHDA and SQIVND (reference sequence). The CDR3 runs 15 residues. Trimming cost V 7 bases and J 1 base, with 15 bases left between them. The CDR3 coding sequence is TGTGCCAGTACAGACCCCGGGACGGGCACAGATACGCAGTATTTT. This gives the protein CASTDPGTGTDTQYF.

The chain couples TRBV5-6 to TRBJ2-5, with TRBD2 matching 8 bases. The junction had 9 bases not matched to a gene; V was cut back by 1 base and J by 4 bases. This CDR3 spans 16 amino acids. Germline V gene lookup returns CDR1 SGHDT and CDR2 YYEEEE. CDR3 DNA: TGTGCCAGCAGCTTGTGGCTAGCGGGTGGGCGAGAGACCCAGTACTTC. The encoded protein is CASSLWLAGGRETQYF. The entire variable domain, with the rest obtained from reference TRBV5-6 and TRBJ2-5, is as follows: DAGVTQSPTHLIKTRGQQVTLRCSPKSGHDTVSWYQQALGQGPQFIFQYYEEEERQRGNFPDRFSGHQFPNYSSELNVNALLLGDSALYLCASSLWLAGGRETQYFGPGTRLLVL.

This chain joins TRBV5-4 and TRBJ2-7, with D tentatively TRBD2 (7 bases). V was cut by 4 bases and J by 0 bases, with 8 bases left in between. Germline CDR1 and CDR2: SGHNT and YYREEE (reference sequence). CDR3 size: 13 residues. The DNA of the CDR3 is TGTGCCAGCAGCAGGGGGGGCTCCTACGAGCAGTACTTC. Its protein product is CASSRGGSYEQYF.

The chain uses TRBV7-9 and TRBJ2-1; 10 bases fit TRBD2. V shed 5 bases, J shed 4 bases, and the junction held 8 bases outside the gene matches. In germline, CDR1 is SEHNR, CDR2 FQNEAQ (reference sequence). This CDR3 has 16 residues. CDR3 region: CASSPGTSVSYNEQFF. DNA for the CDR3: TGTGCCAGCAGCCCCGGGACTAGCGTTTCATACAATGAGCAGTTCTTC.

The J gene is TRBJ2-5, the V gene TRBV5-1, with a tentative D call TRBD2 (5 bases). The CDR3 length is 13 residues. The ends were cut back, 3 bases at V and 2 bases at J, with 8 bases in the middle. Germline V gives CDR1 SGHRS, CDR2 YFSETQ. Here the CDR3 reads CASSWTPQETQYF. CDR3 nucleotides: TGCGCCAGCAGCTGGACTCCTCAAGAGACCCAGTACTTC.

This chain uses TRBV5-6 with TRBJ2-1; no clear D. V lost 4 bases to trimming and J lost 8 bases, with 13 bases between them. The CDR3 spans 13 residues. Germline lookup yields CDR1 SGHDT and CDR2 YYEEEE. The CDR3 nucleotides read TGTGCCAGCAGCCCTCCCAGTCTCGATGAGCAGTTCTTC. It is translated as CASSPPSLDEQFF. Full variable domain (outside the CDR3, taken from reference TRBV5-6 and TRBJ2-1): DAGVTQSPTHLIKTRGQQVTLRCSPKSGHDTVSWYQQALGQGPQFIFQYYEEEERQRGNFPDRFSGHQFPNYSSELNVNALLLGDSALYLCASSPPSLDEQFFGPGTRLTVL.

The gene calls are TRBV27 and TRBJ1-1, with a possible D match to TRBD1 (5 bases). CDR3 size: 15 residues. Trimming removed 7 bases from V and 0 bases from J, with 15 bases in between. CDR1 MNHEY and CDR2 SMNVEV come from the germline V gene (reference sequence). The CDR3 loop is CASTTWGSLNTEAFF. CDR3 in DNA: TGTGCCAGCACCACCTGGGGGTCATTGAACACTGAAGCTTTCTTT.

The chain couples TRBV7-9 to TRBJ2-7; 11 nucleotides line up with TRBD2. The CDR3 runs to 13 residues. Germline CDR1 is SEHNR and CDR2 is FQNEAQ (reference sequence). Unmatched junction bases numbered 2, after V lost 9 bases and J lost 1 base. The CDR3 region is CASLAGGSYEQYF. The CDR3 DNA reads as TGTGCCAGTCTAGCGGGAGGATCCTACGAGCAGTACTTC.

The chain is built from TRBV27 and TRBJ2-3; 7 bases fit TRBD2. J lost 3 bases, V lost 4 bases, and 4 bases had no gene match. The length of the CDR3 is 14 residues. CDR1 and CDR2 from the germline V gene are MNHEY and SMNVEV (reference sequence). This CDR3 reads CASSWSGITDTQYF. The DNA of the CDR3 is TGTGCCAGCAGTTGGAGCGGGATAACAGATACGCAGTATTTT.

The V gene is TRBV20-1, the J gene TRBJ2-5; no clear D. Germline assignment: CDR1 DFQATT and CDR2 SNEGSKA (reference sequence). This CDR3 has 10 amino acids. V lost 3 bases and J lost 2, with 1 base in between. CDR3 sequence (DNA): TGCAGTGCTAGGCAAGAGACCCAGTACTTC. Residues: CSARQETQYF.

The rearrangement links TRBV2 to TRBJ2-1, with 7 bases identical to TRBD2. Germline-derived CDR1 and CDR2 are SNHLY and FYNNEI. The CDR3 has 15 amino acids. As DNA, the CDR3 is TGTGCTAGCCGACGGGAGGTCGCGACGGACAATGAGCAGTTCTTC. This gives the protein CASRREVATDNEQFF.

J is TRBJ2-2 and V is TRBV7-2; the D gene is possibly TRBD1 (6 bases). The CDR3 totals 15 residues. V gave up 0 bases and J gave up 3 bases, with 8 bases separating them. CDR1 SGHTA and CDR2 FQGNSA come from the germline V gene. Here the CDR3 DNA reads TGTGCCAGCAGCTTAGCGGGGGCGTACACCGGGGAGCTGTTTTTT. Residues: CASSLAGAYTGELFF. The full variable domain, in which reference TRBV7-2 and TRBJ2-2 provide the parts outside the CDR3, is GAGVSQSPSNKVTEKGKDVELRCDPISGHTALYWYRQSLGQGLEFLIYFQGNSAPDKSGLPSDRFSAERTGGSVSTLTIQRTQQEDSAVYLCASSLAGAYTGELFFGEGSRLTVL.

The V and J genes are TRBV7-2 and TRBJ2-2; D call uncertain. The germline V gene encodes CDR1 SGHTA and CDR2 FQGNSA. The CDR3 runs to 16 residues. The V gene lost 3 bases and the J gene lost 2 bases, with 13 bases spanning the gap. The CDR3 spells CASSFFGRVNTGELFF. CDR3 sequence (DNA): TGTGCCAGCAGCTTTTTCGGACGGGTAAACACCGGGGAGCTGTTTTTT.

CDR3 nucleotide sequence: TGCGCCAGCAGCGCCCGCCCCCTAGCGGGGGGGTACAATGAGCAGTTCTTC. It codes for CASSARPLAGGYNEQFF. The rearrangement uses TRBV5-1 and TRBJ2-1; 12 nucleotides match TRBD2. Germline V CDR1 and CDR2: SGHRS, YFSETQ. This CDR3 is built from 17 residues. Trimming took 4 bases from V and 4 from J; bases not matched to a gene: 9.

The chain is built from TRBV6-5 and TRBJ2-2; the D is unclear. The CDR3 is 15 amino acids. V was shortened by 0 bases and J by 1 base, with 6 bases between the two germline ends. From germline, CDR1 is MNHEY and CDR2 SVGAGI. The CDR3 DNA is TGTGCCAGCAGTTACTCAGGGATGAACACCGGGGAGCTGTTTTTT. Translated, it gives CASSYSGMNTGELFF.